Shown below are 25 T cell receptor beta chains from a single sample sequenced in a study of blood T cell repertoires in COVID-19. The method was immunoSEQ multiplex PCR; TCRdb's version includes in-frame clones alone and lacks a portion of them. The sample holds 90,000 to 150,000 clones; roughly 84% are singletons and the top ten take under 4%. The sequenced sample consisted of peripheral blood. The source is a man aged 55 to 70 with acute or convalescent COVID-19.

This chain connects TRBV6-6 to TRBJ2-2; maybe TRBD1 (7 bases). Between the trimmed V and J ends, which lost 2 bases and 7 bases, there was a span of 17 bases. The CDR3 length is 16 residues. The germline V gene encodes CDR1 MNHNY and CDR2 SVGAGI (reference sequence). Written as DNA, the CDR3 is TGTGCCAGCAGTTACGGCCCAGGGGGAGGTGGCGGGGAGCTGTTTTTT. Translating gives CASSYGPGGGGGELFF.

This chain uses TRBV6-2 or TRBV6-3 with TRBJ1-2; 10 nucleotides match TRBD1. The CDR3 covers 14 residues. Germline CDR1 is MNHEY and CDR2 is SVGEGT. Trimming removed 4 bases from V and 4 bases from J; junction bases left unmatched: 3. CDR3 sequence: CASSSRTGGYGYTF. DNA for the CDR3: TGTGCCAGCAGTTCTCGGACAGGGGGCTATGGCTACACCTTC.

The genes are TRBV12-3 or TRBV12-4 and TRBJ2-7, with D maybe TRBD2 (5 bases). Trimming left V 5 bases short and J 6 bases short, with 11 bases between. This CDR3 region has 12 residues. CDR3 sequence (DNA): TGTGCCAGCAGTCCGGACTCGGGCGAGCAGTACTTC. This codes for CASSPDSGEQYF.

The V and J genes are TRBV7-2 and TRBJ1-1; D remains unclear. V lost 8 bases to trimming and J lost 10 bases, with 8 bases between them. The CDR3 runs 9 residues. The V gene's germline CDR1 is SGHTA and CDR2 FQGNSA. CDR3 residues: CASGGPAFF. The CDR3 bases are TGTGCCAGCGGTGGCCCAGCTTTCTTT.

The CDR3 DNA sequence: TGTGCCAGCAGCCCGGAGCGGCCCACAGATACGCAGTATTTT. The encoded protein is CASSPERPTDTQYF. J is TRBJ2-3 and V is TRBV5-4; a weak D match, TRBD2 (5 bases). Germline CDR1 and CDR2: SGHNT and YYREEE (reference sequence). This CDR3 region has 14 residues. V was clipped by 4 bases and J by 2 bases, with 11 bases between them.

In DNA, the CDR3 is TGTGCCAGCAGACAGGGTATAGTAGAGACCCAGTACTTC. Amino acids: CASRQGIVETQYF. The chain has TRBV12-3 or TRBV12-4 and TRBJ2-5; D possibly corresponds to TRBD1 (6 bases). This CDR3 is 13 amino acids long. Trimming shortened V by 6 bases and J by 4 bases, and 12 bases separated the two germline ends.

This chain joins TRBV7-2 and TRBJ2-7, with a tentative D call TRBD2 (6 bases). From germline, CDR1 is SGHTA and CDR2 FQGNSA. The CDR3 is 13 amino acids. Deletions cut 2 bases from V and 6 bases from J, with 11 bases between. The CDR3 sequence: CASSLRESGEQYF. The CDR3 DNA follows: TGTGCCAGCAGCTTACGGGAGTCTGGCGAGCAGTACTTC.

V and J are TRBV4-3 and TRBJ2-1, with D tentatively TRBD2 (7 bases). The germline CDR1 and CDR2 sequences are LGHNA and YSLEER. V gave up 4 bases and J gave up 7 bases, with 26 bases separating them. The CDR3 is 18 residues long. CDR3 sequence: CASSPLPSGRGRGNEQFF. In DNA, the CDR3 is TGCGCCAGCAGCCCCCTGCCCTCGGGGAGGGGGAGAGGGAATGAGCAGTTCTTC.

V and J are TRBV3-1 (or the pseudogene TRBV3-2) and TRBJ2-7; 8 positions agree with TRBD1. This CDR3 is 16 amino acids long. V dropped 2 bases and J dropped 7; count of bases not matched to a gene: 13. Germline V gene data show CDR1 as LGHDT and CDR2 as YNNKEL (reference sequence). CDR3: CASSQLGGTGAREQYF. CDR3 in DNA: TGTGCCAGCAGCCAACTAGGTGGGACAGGCGCACGGGAGCAGTACTTC.

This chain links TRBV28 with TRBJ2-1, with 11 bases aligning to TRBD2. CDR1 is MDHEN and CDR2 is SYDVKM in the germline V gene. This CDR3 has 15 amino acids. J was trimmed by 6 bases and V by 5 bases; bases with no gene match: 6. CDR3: CASSPVAGGRNEQFF. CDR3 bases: TGTGCCAGCAGTCCTGTAGCGGGAGGGCGCAATGAGCAGTTCTTC.

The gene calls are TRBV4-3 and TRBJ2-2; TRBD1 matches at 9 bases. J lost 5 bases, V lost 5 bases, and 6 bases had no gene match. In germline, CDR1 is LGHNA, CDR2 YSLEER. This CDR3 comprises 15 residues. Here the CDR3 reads CASSGGTGLTGELFF. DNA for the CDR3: TGCGCCAGCAGCGGAGGGACAGGGCTGACCGGGGAGCTGTTTTTT.

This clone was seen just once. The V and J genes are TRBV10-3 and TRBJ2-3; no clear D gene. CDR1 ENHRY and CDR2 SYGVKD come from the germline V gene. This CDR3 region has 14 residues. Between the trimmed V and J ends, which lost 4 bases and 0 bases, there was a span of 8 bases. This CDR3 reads CAISVGGSTDTQYF. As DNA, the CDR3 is TGTGCCATCAGTGTTGGCGGTAGCACAGATACGCAGTATTTT.

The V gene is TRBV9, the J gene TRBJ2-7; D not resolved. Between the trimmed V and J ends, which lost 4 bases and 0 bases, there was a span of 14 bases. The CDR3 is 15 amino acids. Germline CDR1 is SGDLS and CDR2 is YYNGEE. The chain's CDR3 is CASSIRASSSYEQYF. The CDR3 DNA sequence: TGTGCCAGCAGCATCCGTGCTTCGAGCTCCTACGAGCAGTACTTC. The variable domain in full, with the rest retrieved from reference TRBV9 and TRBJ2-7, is DSGVTQTPKHLITATGQRVTLRCSPRSGDLSVYWYQQSLDQGLQFLIQYYNGEERAKGNILERFSAQQFPDLHSELNLSSLELGDSALYFCASSIRASSSYEQYFGPGTRLTVT.

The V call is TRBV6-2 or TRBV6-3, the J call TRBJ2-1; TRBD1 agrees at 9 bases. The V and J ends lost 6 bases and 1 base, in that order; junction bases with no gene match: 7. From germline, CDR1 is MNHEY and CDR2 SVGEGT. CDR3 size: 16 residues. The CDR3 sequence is CASSPSDRGSYNEQFF. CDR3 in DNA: TGTGCCAGCAGCCCTTCGGACAGGGGATCCTACAATGAGCAGTTCTTC.

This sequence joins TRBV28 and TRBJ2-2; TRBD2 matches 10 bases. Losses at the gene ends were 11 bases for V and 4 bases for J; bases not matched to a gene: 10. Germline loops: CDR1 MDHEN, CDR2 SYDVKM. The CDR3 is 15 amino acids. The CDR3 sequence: CASRRSGRATGELFF. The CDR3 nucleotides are TGTGCCTCTCGGCGGAGCGGGAGGGCCACCGGGGAGCTGTTTTTT.

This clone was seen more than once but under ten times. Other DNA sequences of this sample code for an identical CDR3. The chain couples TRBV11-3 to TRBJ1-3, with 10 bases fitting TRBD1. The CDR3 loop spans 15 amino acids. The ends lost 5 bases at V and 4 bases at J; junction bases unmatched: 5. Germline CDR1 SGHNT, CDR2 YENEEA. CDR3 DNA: TGTGCCAGCAGCCCGGGACAGGGGCCCGGAAACACCATATATTTT. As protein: CASSPGQGPGNTIYF.

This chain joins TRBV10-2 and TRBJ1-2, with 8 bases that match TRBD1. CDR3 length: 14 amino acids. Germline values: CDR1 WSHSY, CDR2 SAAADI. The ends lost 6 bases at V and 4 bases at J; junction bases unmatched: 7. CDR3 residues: CASRDRAESYGYTF. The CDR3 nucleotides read TGCGCCAGCAGGGACAGGGCGGAGAGCTATGGCTACACCTTC.

The DNA of the CDR3 is TGTGCCAGCAGACCGACAGGGGTGCAGCCCCAGCATTTT. Amino acids: CASRPTGVQPQHF. The chain links TRBV6-5 to TRBJ1-5, with 8 bases identical to TRBD1. The germline CDR1 and CDR2 sequences are MNHEY and SVGAGI. After removal of 6 bases from V and 7 bases from J, the junction contained 5 bases not matched to a gene. This CDR3 comprises 13 residues.

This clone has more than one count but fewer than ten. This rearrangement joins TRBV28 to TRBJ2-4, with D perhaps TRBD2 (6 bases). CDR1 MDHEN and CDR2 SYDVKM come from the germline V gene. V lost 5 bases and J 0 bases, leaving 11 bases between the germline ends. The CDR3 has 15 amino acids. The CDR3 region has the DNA TGTGCCAGCAGTGCACTGGGACTAGCCAAAAACATTCAGTACTTC. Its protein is CASSALGLAKNIQYF.

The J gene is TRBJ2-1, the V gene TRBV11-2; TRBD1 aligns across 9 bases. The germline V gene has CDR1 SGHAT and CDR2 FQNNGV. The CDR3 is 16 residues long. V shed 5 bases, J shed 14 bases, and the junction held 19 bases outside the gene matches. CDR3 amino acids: CASSLRPGQGLSIEFF. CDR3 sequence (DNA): TGTGCCAGCAGCCTACGCCCGGGACAGGGTTTGTCCATCGAGTTCTTC.

The CDR3 reads CASSEGSGEQYF. CDR3 DNA sequence: TGTGCCAGCAGCGAGGGATCGGGTGAGCAGTACTTC. The chain uses TRBV5-6 and TRBJ2-7; weak D call: TRBD2 (5 bases). The V and J ends lost 4 bases and 7 bases respectively, with 12 bases between them. This CDR3 has 12 amino acids. Germline loops: CDR1 SGHDT, CDR2 YYEEEE.

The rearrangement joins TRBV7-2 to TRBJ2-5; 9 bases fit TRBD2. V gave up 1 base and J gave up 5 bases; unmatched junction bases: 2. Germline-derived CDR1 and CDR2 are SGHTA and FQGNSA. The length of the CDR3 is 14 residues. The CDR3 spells CASSLGSGGETQYF. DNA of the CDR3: TGTGCCAGCAGCTTAGGGAGCGGGGGGGAGACCCAGTACTTC.

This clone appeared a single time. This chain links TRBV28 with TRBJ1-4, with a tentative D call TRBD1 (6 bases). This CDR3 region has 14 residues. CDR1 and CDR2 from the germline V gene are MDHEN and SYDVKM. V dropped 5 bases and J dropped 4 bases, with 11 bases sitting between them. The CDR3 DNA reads TGTGCCAGCAGTCCGGGACACATTAATGAAAAACTGTTTTTT. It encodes CASSPGHINEKLFF.

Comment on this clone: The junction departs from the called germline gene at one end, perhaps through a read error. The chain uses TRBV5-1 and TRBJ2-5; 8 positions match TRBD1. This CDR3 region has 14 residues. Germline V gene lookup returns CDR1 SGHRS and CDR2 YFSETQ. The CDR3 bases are TGCGCCAGCTCGGGACAGGCGACCCAAGAGGCCCAGTACTTC. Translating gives CASSGQATQEAQYF.

The DNA of the CDR3 is TGTGCCAGCAAATCGGATGGCGGAGGGTACAATGAGCAGTTCTTC. It encodes CASKSDGGGYNEQFF. The rearrangement joins TRBV6-5 to TRBJ2-1, with a weak D call TRBD2 (6 bases). Trimming cost V 7 bases and J 4 bases, with 17 bases left between them. Looked up from germline, CDR1 is MNHEY and CDR2 is SVGAGI. The CDR3 is 15 amino acids.